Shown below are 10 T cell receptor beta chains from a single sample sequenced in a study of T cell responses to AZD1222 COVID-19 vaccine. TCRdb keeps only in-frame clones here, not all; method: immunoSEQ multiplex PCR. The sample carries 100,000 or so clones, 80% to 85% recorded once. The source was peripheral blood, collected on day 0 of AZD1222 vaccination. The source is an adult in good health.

CDR3 loop: CASSFEGYGNTIYF. CDR3 coding DNA: TGCGCCAGCAGCTTCGAGGGCTACGGAAACACCATATATTTT. The genes are TRBV5-1 and TRBJ1-3; D is uncertain. The V gene's germline CDR1 is SGHRS and CDR2 YFSETQ. The CDR3 has 14 residues. Trimming left V 2 bases short and J 4 bases short, with 10 bases between.

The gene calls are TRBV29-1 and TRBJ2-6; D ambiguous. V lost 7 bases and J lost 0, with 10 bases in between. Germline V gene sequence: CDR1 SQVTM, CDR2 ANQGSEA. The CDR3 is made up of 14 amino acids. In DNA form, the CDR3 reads TGCAGCGGCATGGCAGGCTCTGGGGCCAACGTCCTGACTTTC. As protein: CSGMAGSGANVLTF. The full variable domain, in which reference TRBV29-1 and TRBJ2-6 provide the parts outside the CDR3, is SAVISQKPSRDICQRGTSLTIQCQVDSQVTMMFWYRQQPGQSLTLIATANQGSEATYESGFVIDKFPISRPNLTFSTLTVSNMSPEDSSIYLCSGMAGSGANVLTFGAGSRLTVL.

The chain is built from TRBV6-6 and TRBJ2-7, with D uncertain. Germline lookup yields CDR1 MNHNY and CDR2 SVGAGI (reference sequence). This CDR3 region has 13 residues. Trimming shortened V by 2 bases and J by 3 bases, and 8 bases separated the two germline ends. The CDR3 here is CASSYLANYEQYF. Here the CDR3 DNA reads TGTGCCAGCAGTTACCTCGCAAACTACGAGCAGTACTTC.

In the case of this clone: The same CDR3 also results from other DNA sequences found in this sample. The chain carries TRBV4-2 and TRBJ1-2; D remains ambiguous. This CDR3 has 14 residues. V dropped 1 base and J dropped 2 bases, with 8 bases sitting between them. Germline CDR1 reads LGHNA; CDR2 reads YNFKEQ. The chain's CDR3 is CASSQGLGNYGYTF. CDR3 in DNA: TGTGCCAGCAGCCAAGGACTGGGGAACTATGGCTACACCTTC.

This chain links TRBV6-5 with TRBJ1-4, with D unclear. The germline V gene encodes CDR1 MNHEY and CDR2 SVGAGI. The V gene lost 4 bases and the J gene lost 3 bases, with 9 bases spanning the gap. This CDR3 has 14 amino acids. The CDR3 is CASSSLVPNEKLFF. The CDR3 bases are TGTGCCAGCAGTTCGTTGGTTCCTAATGAAAAACTGTTTTTT.

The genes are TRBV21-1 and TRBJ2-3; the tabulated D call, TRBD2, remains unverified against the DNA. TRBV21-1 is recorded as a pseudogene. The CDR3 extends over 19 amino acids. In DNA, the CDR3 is TGTGCCAGCGCAAACTCGCGACTAGCGGGAGGGCCAGAAACAGATACGCAGTATTTT. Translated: CASANSRLAGGPETDTQYF.

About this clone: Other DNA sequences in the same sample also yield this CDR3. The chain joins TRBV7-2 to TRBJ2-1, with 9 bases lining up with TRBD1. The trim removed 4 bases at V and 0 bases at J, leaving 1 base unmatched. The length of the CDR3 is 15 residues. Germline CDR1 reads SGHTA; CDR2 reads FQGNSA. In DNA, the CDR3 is TGTGCCAGCAGCTCGGGACAGGGCTCCTACAATGAGCAGTTCTTC. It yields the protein CASSSGQGSYNEQFF. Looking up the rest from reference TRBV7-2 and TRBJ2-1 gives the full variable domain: GAGVSQSPSNKVTEKGKDVELRCDPISGHTALYWYRQSLGQGLEFLIYFQGNSAPDKSGLPSDRFSAERTGGSVSTLTIQRTQQEDSAVYLCASSSGQGSYNEQFFGPGTRLTVL.

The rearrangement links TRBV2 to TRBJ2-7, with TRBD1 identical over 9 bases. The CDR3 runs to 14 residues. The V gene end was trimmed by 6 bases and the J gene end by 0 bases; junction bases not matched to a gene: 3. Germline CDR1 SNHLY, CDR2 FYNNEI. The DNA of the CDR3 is TGTGCCAGCAGCCCGGACAGGGGCTCCTACGAGCAGTACTTC. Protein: CASSPDRGSYEQYF.

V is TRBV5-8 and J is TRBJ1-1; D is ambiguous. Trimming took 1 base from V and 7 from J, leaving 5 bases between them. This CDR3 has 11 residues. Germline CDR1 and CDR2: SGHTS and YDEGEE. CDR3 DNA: TGTGCCAGCAGCTTGAGGATTGAAGCTTTCTTT. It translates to CASSLRIEAFF.

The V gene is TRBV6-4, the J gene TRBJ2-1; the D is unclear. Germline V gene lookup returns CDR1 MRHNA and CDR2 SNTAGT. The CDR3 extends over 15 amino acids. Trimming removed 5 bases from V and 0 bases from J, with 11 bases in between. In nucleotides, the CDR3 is TGTGCCAGCAGTCCCGAGATGAGCTCCTACAATGAGCAGTTCTTC. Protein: CASSPEMSSYNEQFF.